This entry describes one T cell receptor beta chain. Its antigen remains unknown. This sample stems from a study of cytomegalovirus exposure and HLA in healthy donors. Overall study findings and caveats: Later analysis indicated greater clonal expansion among HLA-associated TCR beta chains than among equally common other chains. As was reported, the classifier diagnosed cytomegalovirus status with high specificity and sensitivity.

PCR employed 60 Vbeta and 13 Jbeta primers. Original processing methods: A follow-up analysis tallied around 80 million unique TCR beta chains, about 10 million shared. Produced via immunoSEQ multiplex PCR; TCRdb's table is partial and in-frame only. V, J and clone size were drawn from that table, and D and trimming were deduced from the DNA. The data hold about 190,000 clones, with under 80% observed a single time. V lost 4 bases, J lost 9 bases, and 13 bases lay in between. Germline assignment: CDR1 MGHRA and CDR2 YSYEKL. The CDR3 totals 13 residues. V is TRBV4-1 and J is TRBJ2-1, with D unresolved. Sequenced input: PBMCs. The origin of this receptor is a man aged 25-45 years in good health and CMV-seropositive. In DNA form, the CDR3 reads TGCGCCAGCAGCCCACCTCAACTCCGTGAGCAGTTCTTC. Its translation: CASSPPQLREQFF.